This TCR beta chain was sequenced for a study of cytomegalovirus exposure and HLA in healthy donors. The study's findings and limits: High specificity and sensitivity for cytomegalovirus status were reported for the classifier.

V was clipped by 3 bases and J by 5 bases; unmatched bases: 9. Germline CDR1 and CDR2: SGHTA and FQGNSA. The CDR3 consists of 15 residues. Both 60 Vbeta primers and 13 Jbeta primers went into the PCR. Assay used: immunoSEQ multiplex PCR; TCRdb lists only in-frame clones, some missing. The table includes around 120,000 clones, 74% detected once. As concerns this clone: The antigen is unknown.

V is TRBV7-2 and J is TRBJ2-5; 7 nucleotides line up with TRBD1. The TCR sequence derives from a woman aged 45-60 years in good health and CMV-seropositive. Sample: PBMCs. Here the CDR3 reads CASSFATGRMETQYF. Written as DNA, the CDR3 is TGTGCCAGCAGCTTTGCGACAGGGAGAATGGAGACCCAGTACTTC.